One and the same sample provided the 8 T cell receptor beta chains below, sequenced in a study of cytomegalovirus exposure and HLA in healthy donors. The study ran its PCR with 60 Vbeta and 13 Jbeta primers. TCRdb's copy holds only in-frame clones and misses some; the assay was immunoSEQ multiplex PCR. The profile covers 85,000 to 130,000 clones, with around three quarters appearing a single time and about 5.4% taken by the ten largest. Source material: PBMCs. The receptors shown here come from a woman younger than 30 in good health and CMV-seropositive.

The chain uses TRBV6-5 and TRBJ2-7, with a possible D match to TRBD2 (6 bases). Germline CDR1 reads MNHEY; CDR2 reads SVGAGI. V was trimmed by 4 bases and J by 3 bases, leaving 16 bases between them. This CDR3 is 15 amino acids long. The CDR3 DNA reads as TGTGCCAGCAGTTTCAGTACTAGCAGCCACTACGAGCAGTACTTC. As protein: CASSFSTSSHYEQYF.

The rearrangement uses TRBV5-6 and TRBJ2-7; 9 bases map to TRBD1. The ends lost 1 base at V and 2 bases at J; junction bases unmatched: 1. The CDR3 covers 14 residues. Looked up from germline, CDR1 is SGHDT and CDR2 is YYEEEE. The CDR3 sequence: CASSLRTGAYEQYF. The CDR3 region has the DNA TGTGCCAGCAGCTTGCGGACAGGGGCCTACGAGCAGTACTTC. The whole variable domain, filled in from reference TRBV5-6 and TRBJ2-7, reads DAGVTQSPTHLIKTRGQQVTLRCSPKSGHDTVSWYQQALGQGPQFIFQYYEEEERQRGNFPDRFSGHQFPNYSSELNVNALLLGDSALYLCASSLRTGAYEQYFGPGTRLTVT.

This sequence joins TRBV30 and TRBJ1-5; D is uncertain. The CDR3 contains 14 residues. V lost 0 bases and J lost 0, with 6 bases in between. Per the germline V gene, CDR1 is GTSNPN and CDR2 is SVGIG (reference sequence). The CDR3 DNA follows: TGTGCCTGGAGTGTACTCCCTAGCAATCAGCCCCAGCATTTT. This codes for CAWSVLPSNQPQHF.

This clone has only a few counts. V usage is TRBV6-5 and J usage is TRBJ2-7; D possibly corresponds to TRBD1 (6 bases). The CDR3 is 13 amino acids. Germline V gene data show CDR1 as MNHEY and CDR2 as SVGAGI. The V and J ends lost 5 bases and 2 bases respectively, with 10 bases between them. The CDR3 sequence is CASSRTAAYEQYF. CDR3 coding DNA: TGTGCCAGCAGTAGGACAGCTGCCTACGAGCAGTACTTC.

CDR3 protein: CASSPHKGTNTDTQYF. The CDR3 coding sequence is TGTGCCAGCAGCCCCCACAAGGGGACTAACACAGATACGCAGTATTTT. This chain connects TRBV28 to TRBJ2-3, with TRBD2 matching 7 bases. CDR1 and CDR2 from the germline V gene are MDHEN and SYDVKM. The CDR3 runs to 16 residues. Germline trimming cut 6 bases from V and 2 bases from J; bases unmatched to any gene: 11.

The rearrangement uses TRBV29-1 and TRBJ1-1; TRBD1 agrees at 7 bases. With V trimmed by 6 bases and J by 1 base, 5 bases remained unmatched. Germline values: CDR1 SQVTM, CDR2 ANQGSEA. This CDR3 is built from 13 residues. CDR3: CSVLTGSNTEAFF. CDR3 coding DNA: TGCAGCGTACTGACAGGGTCGAACACTGAAGCTTTCTTT.

This CDR3 is CASSESPGGGNQPQHF. The CDR3 nucleotides are TGCGCCAGCAGTGAGTCACCAGGGGGCGGCAATCAGCCCCAGCATTTT. The chain is built from TRBV10-2 and TRBJ1-5, with TRBD1 identical over 8 bases. This CDR3 spans 16 amino acids. Per germline, CDR1 WSHSY and CDR2 SAAADI. The J segment lost 2 bases and the V segment lost 0 bases, leaving 3 bases of the junction unmatched.

CDR3 sequence: CASGFDSYNEQFF. The CDR3, as DNA: TGTGCTAGTGGTTTTGACAGTTACAATGAGCAGTTCTTC. This chain links TRBV12-5 with TRBJ2-1; the D gene is possibly TRBD1 (5 bases). Per germline, CDR1 LGHNT and CDR2 FRNRAP. The CDR3 has 13 residues. V lost 3 bases and J lost 4, with 7 bases in between.